This is a list of T cell receptor beta chains from one sample in a study of cytotoxic CD8 clonotypes in ibrutinib-treated CLL. Sequencing was performed with immunoSEQ multiplex PCR; in TCRdb, only in-frame clones are kept and a portion is missing. The table includes roughly 70,000 clones, about 84% detected once. The sample here was PBMCs, taken at disease progression, from a patient treated with ibrutinib. All receptors derive from a human donor with chronic lymphocytic leukemia. CDR3s leave out the opening cysteine and the closing phenylalanine or tryptophan. D genes are given only for firm matches.

V	D	J	CDR3
TRBV5-1	NA	TRBJ2-5	ASRIQGWLETQY
TRBV11-2	TRBD1	TRBJ2-1	ASSLGQGTYNEQF
TRBV18	NA	TRBJ1-2	ASSPRDGNYGYT
TRBV5-1	NA	TRBJ2-5	ASSPGGWPQETQY
TRBV6-1	NA	TRBJ1-4	ATLMVATNEKLF
TRBV5-6	NA	TRBJ1-2	ASRWGGSDYGYT
TRBV5-8	NA	TRBJ1-4	ASSWGFEKLF
TRBV6-1	NA	TRBJ2-7	ASSEQGRFHYEQY
TRBV7-6	NA	TRBJ2-2	ASRGLGLDTGELF
TRBV27	NA	TRBJ2-2	ASCTRAIGELF
TRBV30	NA	TRBJ1-1	ACHPGWLQNTEAF
TRBV29-1	TRBD1	TRBJ1-4	SVAGQGGEKLF
TRBV6-5	TRBD1	TRBJ2-7	ASSYDRGPYEQY
TRBV30	NA	TRBJ2-1	AWSVGGGYLNEQF
TRBV18	NA	TRBJ2-5	ASSPIRVAETQY
TRBV15	NA	TRBJ1-1	ATSRGGHTNTEAF
TRBV30	NA	TRBJ1-2	AWSLTGNYGYT
TRBV10-3	NA	TRBJ2-2	AISDQGSTGELF
TRBV6-5	NA	TRBJ2-7	ASSYFSGNSYEQY
TRBV5-6	NA	TRBJ1-6	ASSLGRQNSPLH
TRBV2	NA	TRBJ2-7	ASSEWEQY
TRBV28	NA	TRBJ2-2	ASRGLNTGELF
TRBV29-1	NA	TRBJ2-1	SVPGLPTNEQF
TRBV21-1	NA	TRBJ1-2	ASSMSGQGSHGYT
TRBV4-1	NA	TRBJ1-1	ASSQGTAGDTEAF
TRBV9	TRBD2	TRBJ2-7	ASSVAPSGTYYEQY
TRBV5-8	TRBD1	TRBJ1-2	ASSRGTGRAGYT
TRBV7-2	TRBD1	TRBJ1-2	ASSSWDSGLYGYT
TRBV29-1	NA	TRBJ1-2	SVGPQGIYGYT
TRBV28	NA	TRBJ1-2	ASQTPRPNYGYT
TRBV28	NA	TRBJ1-2	ASRTGGHNGYT
TRBV25-1	TRBD1	TRBJ2-7	ASSELMDRACEQY
TRBV18	TRBD2	TRBJ2-3	ASSPSLAGALSTDTQY
TRBV7-9	NA	TRBJ1-2	ASSREKYSLPNYGYT
TRBV7-6	NA	TRBJ2-7	ASSPLMDDEQY
TRBV6-5	NA	TRBJ2-7	ASSRYERYEQY
TRBV6-5	TRBD1	TRBJ1-1	ASSPGEGAITEAF
TRBV7-8	NA	TRBJ1-5	ASSSTGPSKPQH
TRBV13	TRBD2	TRBJ2-7	ASRILAGASYEQY
TRBV28	NA	TRBJ1-5	ASSLVDIGYSNQPQH
TRBV4-1	NA	TRBJ1-1	ASSQALRGTEAF
TRBV30	NA	TRBJ2-3	AWNPGLSTDTQY
TRBV5-1	NA	TRBJ2-5	ASKSGVNQETQY
TRBV30	TRBD1	TRBJ1-5	AWSPTTGGWGPQH
TRBV7-2	TRBD2	TRBJ2-3	ASSLVYLAGGADTQY